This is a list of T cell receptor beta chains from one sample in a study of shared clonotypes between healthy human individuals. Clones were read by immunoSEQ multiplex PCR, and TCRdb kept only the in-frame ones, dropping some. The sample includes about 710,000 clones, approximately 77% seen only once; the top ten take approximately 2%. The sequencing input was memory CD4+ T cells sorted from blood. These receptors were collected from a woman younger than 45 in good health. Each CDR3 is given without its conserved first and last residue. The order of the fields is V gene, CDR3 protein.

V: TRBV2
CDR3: ASSDRPSGNVDTQY

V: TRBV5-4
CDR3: ASSSGTNQETQY

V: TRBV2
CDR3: ASSEMGHSSGRFNEQF

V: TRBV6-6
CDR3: ASAHMAGVEQPQH

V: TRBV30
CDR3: ACPGLAGPNTGELF

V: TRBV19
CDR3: ASSMDRGYLGAGELF

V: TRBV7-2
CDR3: ASSFPGAKGNEQF

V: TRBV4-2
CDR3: ASSQGTSGGYNEQF

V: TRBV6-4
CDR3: ASSDTGQGFGYT

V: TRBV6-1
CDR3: ASQESYEQY

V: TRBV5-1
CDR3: ASSLRTSGRRPNTGELF

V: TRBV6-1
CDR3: ASSATSGMMYEQY

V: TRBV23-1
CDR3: ASSQFRGYT

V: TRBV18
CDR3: ASSPRAQDSEAF

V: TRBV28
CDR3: ASIPREGSNLYEQY

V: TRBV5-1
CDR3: ASSGGRETDTQY

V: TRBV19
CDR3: ASLRQGARDGYT

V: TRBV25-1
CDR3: ASEDRGQAGELF

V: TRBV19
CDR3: ASSIEQGTYGYT

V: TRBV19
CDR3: ASSISSGEPEAF

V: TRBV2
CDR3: ASRMGPGNIQY

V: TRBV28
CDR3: ASSGTGGLYNEQF

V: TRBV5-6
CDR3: ASSFWGALYNEQF

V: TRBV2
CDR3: ASTGTPSSYEQY

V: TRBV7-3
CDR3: ASSLSRGSYNEQF

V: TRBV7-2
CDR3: ASSLGLLSYNEQF

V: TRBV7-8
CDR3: ASSLKGPTGSTDTQY

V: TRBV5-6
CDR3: ASSLRGTGANVLT

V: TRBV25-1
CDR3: ASSARADSYEQY

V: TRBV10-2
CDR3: ASSELGLAGVVETQY

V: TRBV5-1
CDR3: ASSYVAGNTGELF

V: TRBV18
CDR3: ASSPSSGSADTQY

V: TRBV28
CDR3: ASSLQGLLGYYGYT

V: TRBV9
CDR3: ASSVLQGLSGNTIY

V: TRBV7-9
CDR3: ASSLGNEQF

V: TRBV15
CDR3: ATSRERLRGRRNEQF